This TCR beta chain was sequenced in a study of monozygotic twins with inflammatory bowel disease. This CDR3 region has 13 residues. Germline V gives CDR1 MNHEY, CDR2 SMNVEV (reference sequence). From the 5' RACE reads, TCRdb lists one entry per CDR3 protein and no DNA. The sample data list 120,000 to 150,000 distinct CDR3 sequences. The chain combines TRBV27 with TRBJ2-7; TCRdb calls TRBD2, which cannot be checked without DNA. The clonotype comes from a human donor with ulcerative colitis or Crohn's disease, or a healthy co-twin of an affected twin (not recorded which). Specimen: blood. Here the CDR3 reads CASSPGTSYEQYF.